The rows below give T cell receptor beta chains drawn from one sample of a study of cytotoxic CD8 clonotypes in ibrutinib-treated CLL. Clones were read by immunoSEQ multiplex PCR, and TCRdb kept only the in-frame ones, dropping some. The repertoire has some 300,000 clones, 80% of them found once; the top ten carry 5.5% to 8%. Here the sequenced sample was PBMCs, taken before ibrutinib treatment. The receptors derive from a human donor with chronic lymphocytic leukemia. CDR3s include the opening cysteine and the closing phenylalanine or tryptophan. D genes are given only for firm matches. A clone size is listed for some rows: how often the clone was seen (once, few, many), or a class if it is expanded.

V	size	D	length	J	CDR3	DNA
TRBV18	once	TRBD1	13	TRBJ1-3	CASSPGQGNTIYF	TGTGCCAGCTCACCGGGACAGGGAAACACCATATATTTT
TRBV7-6	-	TRBD1	16	TRBJ2-7	CASSLALAGGLYEQYF	TGTGCCAGCAGCTTAGCGCTGGCAGGGGGCCTCTACGAGCAGTACTTC
TRBV18	-	TRBD1	17	TRBJ2-5	CASSPSDRGWSQETQYF	TGTGCCAGCTCACCATCGGACAGGGGTTGGAGCCAAGAGACCCAGTACTTC
TRBV15	-	TRBD1	15	TRBJ2-1	CATSRGRRTGNEQFF	TGTGCCACCAGCAGAGGGAGGCGGACAGGGAATGAGCAGTTCTTC
TRBV30	-	TRBD1	16	TRBJ2-7	CAWSVLGQGTSYEQYF	TGTGCCTGGAGTGTCCTAGGACAGGGGACCTCCTACGAGCAGTACTTC
TRBV11-2	few	-	16	TRBJ2-5	CASSPSRGHYQETQYF	TGTGCCAGCAGCCCTAGCCGGGGACACTACCAAGAGACCCAGTACTTC
TRBV11-3	few	-	13	TRBJ2-7	CASSRGSSYEQYF	TGTGCCAGCAGCCGGGGCAGCTCCTACGAGCAGTACTTC
TRBV11-2	-	-	14	TRBJ1-4	CASSFADENEKLFF	TGTGCCAGCAGCTTCGCCGACGAGAATGAAAAACTGTTTTTT
TRBV19	-	TRBD1	15	TRBJ2-1	CASSIQDRGLAEQFF	TGTGCCAGTAGTATTCAGGACAGGGGGCTCGCTGAGCAGTTCTTC
TRBV11-2	-	-	15	TRBJ2-7	CASSLDVQSSYEQYF	TGTGCCAGCAGCTTAGATGTACAGTCCAGCTACGAGCAGTACTTC
TRBV7-8	-	-	15	TRBJ2-5	CASSFDPGWEETQYF	TGTGCCAGCAGCTTTGACCCAGGGTGGGAAGAGACCCAGTACTTC